One and the same sample provided the 3 T cell receptor beta chains below, sequenced in a study of blood T cell repertoires in COVID-19. Some clones are missing from TCRdb's copy, which holds only in-frame ones; the method was immunoSEQ multiplex PCR. In the table there are roughly 200,000 clones, 82% of which are singletons. The sequencing sample was made of PBMCs or T cells enriched from blood (not recorded which). The receptors derive from an older woman with acute COVID-19.

This clone has just one count. The chain is built from TRBV2 and TRBJ1-2, with a tentative D call TRBD1 (5 bases). CDR1 is SNHLY and CDR2 is FYNNEI in the germline V gene. V lost 2 bases, J lost 3 bases, and 10 bases lay in between. CDR3 size: 14 residues. CDR3 in DNA: TGTGCCAGCAGTGAACTCCAGACAGACTATGGCTACACCTTC. Residues: CASSELQTDYGYTF. Together with reference TRBV2 and TRBJ1-2, the CDR3 gives the full variable domain: EPEVTQTPSHQVTQMGQEVILRCVPISNHLYFYWYRQILGQKVEFLVSFYNNEISEKSEIFDDQFSVERPDGSNFTLKIRSTKLEDSAMYFCASSELQTDYGYTFGSGTRLTVV.

The chain joins TRBV28 to TRBJ1-1; tentative D call: TRBD1 (6 bases). CDR3 length: 16 residues. CDR1 MDHEN and CDR2 SYDVKM come from the germline V gene. Deletions cut 5 bases from V and 10 bases from J, with 26 bases between. The DNA for the CDR3 is TGTGCCAGCAGTCTCCTTACGGAACAGGGTAGTCGGGGAGCTTTCTTT. As protein: CASSLLTEQGSRGAFF.

This clone was counted between two and nine times. The chain recombines TRBV6-5 with TRBJ1-2, with unresolved D. This CDR3 has 13 residues. Deletions cut 6 bases from V and 8 bases from J, with 16 bases between. The germline V gene encodes CDR1 MNHEY and CDR2 SVGAGI. DNA of the CDR3: TGTGCCAGCAGAACTGGGAGGGTGTGGGGCTACACCTTC. Amino acid sequence: CASRTGRVWGYTF.